The 11 T cell receptor beta chains listed next were all sequenced from one sample in a study of blood T cell repertoires in COVID-19. Clones were sequenced by immunoSEQ multiplex PCR, and TCRdb holds only the in-frame ones, with some missing. The table includes about 80,000 clones, around four fifths detected once. The sample was peripheral blood. The receptors here all came from a man older than 75 with active or convalescent COVID-19.

This clone occurred once. The chain employs TRBV5-1 and TRBJ1-1; D gene uncertain. The CDR3 spans 13 residues. V was clipped by 2 bases and J by 3 bases, with 8 bases between them. Germline V gene data show CDR1 as SGHRS and CDR2 as YFSETQ. DNA for the CDR3: TGCGCCAGCAGCTTCGGAACAGACACTGAAGCTTTCTTT. Translation gives CASSFGTDTEAFF. Using reference TRBV5-1 and TRBJ1-1 for the parts outside the CDR3, the full variable domain is KAGVTQTPRYLIKTRGQQVTLSCSPISGHRSVSWYQQTPGQGLQFLFEYFSETQRNKGNFPGRFSGRQFSNSRSEMNVSTLELGDSALYLCASSFGTDTEAFFGQGTRLTVV.

The J gene is TRBJ1-1, the V gene TRBV10-3; TRBD1 aligns across 8 bases. The length of the CDR3 is 13 residues. With V trimmed by 3 bases and J by 6 bases, 3 bases remained unmatched. Germline loops: CDR1 ENHRY, CDR2 SYGVKD. The DNA for the CDR3 is TGTGCCATCAGTGAAGGGGACAGGCCTGAAGCTTTCTTT. It translates to CAISEGDRPEAFF.

This chain uses TRBV5-4 with TRBJ2-3, with 7 bases that match TRBD2. Germline CDR1 reads SGHNT; CDR2 reads YYREEE (reference sequence). This CDR3 has 14 amino acids. With 2 bases clipped from V and 5 bases from J, the junction kept 5 bases outside the gene matches. CDR3 amino acids: CASSLGGGEDTQYF. The CDR3 coding sequence is TGTGCCAGCAGCTTAGGCGGGGGAGAAGATACGCAGTATTTT.

A few counts support this clone. The rearrangement joins TRBV7-2 to TRBJ1-4; the D gene is possibly TRBD1 (5 bases). The ends were cut back, 5 bases at V and 0 bases at J, with 10 bases in the middle. The CDR3 is made up of 15 amino acids. CDR1 SGHTA and CDR2 FQGNSA come from the germline V gene. The CDR3 DNA sequence: TGTGCCAGCAGCCGGCAGGGTGCAACTAATGAAAAACTGTTTTTT. This encodes CASSRQGATNEKLFF.

The rearrangement joins TRBV18 to TRBJ1-1; D remains ambiguous. The CDR3 runs to 13 residues. Per germline, CDR1 KGHSH and CDR2 LQKENI. V lost 2 bases to trimming and J lost 4 bases, with 8 bases between them. The CDR3 region is CASSPYEGTEAFF. CDR3 coding DNA: TGTGCCAGCTCACCATACGAGGGCACTGAAGCTTTCTTT.

This clone has only a few counts. The chain has TRBV12-3 or TRBV12-4 and TRBJ1-6; no firm D call. V lost 5 bases to trimming and J lost 8 bases, with 7 bases between them. This CDR3 has 12 amino acids. The CDR3 region has the DNA TGTGCCAGCAGTCACCCAGATTCACCCCTCCACTTT. It translates to CASSHPDSPLHF.

The chain recombines TRBV6-2 or TRBV6-3 with TRBJ2-4, with 10 bases aligning to TRBD2. The germline V gene has CDR1 MNHEY and CDR2 SVGEGT. V shed 0 bases and J 5 bases; nucleotides not matched to a gene: 7. This CDR3 comprises 17 residues. For the CDR3, the DNA is TGTGCCAGCAGTTACTCGATTTTAGGGACTAGCGAAAACATTCAGTACTTC. It is translated as CASSYSILGTSENIQYF.

The rearrangement joins TRBV27 to TRBJ1-6; D unclear. The CDR3 runs 17 residues. CDR1 is MNHEY and CDR2 is SMNVEV in the germline V gene (reference sequence). The V end was cut by 4 bases, the J end by 6 bases, with 19 bases between. CDR3 sequence reads: CASSSRGGRVSNSPLHF. The DNA for the CDR3 is TGTGCCAGCAGTTCCCGGGGAGGTCGAGTGAGTAATTCACCCCTCCACTTT.

This clone was seen a few times. This sequence joins TRBV5-4 and TRBJ2-3; D possibly corresponds to TRBD1 (7 bases). The CDR3 consists of 16 residues. The germline V gene encodes CDR1 SGHNT and CDR2 YYREEE (reference sequence). V gave up 4 bases and J gave up 3 bases, with 18 bases separating them. In DNA, the CDR3 is TGTGCCAGCAGCCCGCAGGGGGGACGGGGGACAGATACGCAGTATTTT. It encodes CASSPQGGRGTDTQYF.

V gene TRBV30 combines with J gene TRBJ1-2; D is possibly TRBD1 (6 bases). Trimming took off 3 bases at V and 6 bases at J, with 14 bases between the two ends. This CDR3 is built from 13 residues. The germline CDR1 and CDR2 sequences are GTSNPN and SVGIG (reference sequence). CDR3 sequence: CAWRTTGNHGYTF. Here the CDR3 DNA reads TGTGCCTGGAGGACCACAGGGAACCATGGCTACACCTTC.

The rearrangement links TRBV29-1 to TRBJ2-7; 10 bases align to TRBD1. The junction had 10 bases not matched to a gene; V was cut back by 8 bases and J by 3 bases. The CDR3 sequence is 14 residues long. Per the germline V gene, CDR1 is SQVTM and CDR2 is ANQGSEA. The CDR3 DNA follows: TGCAGCTACTCCCGGGACAGGGGAAGCTACGAGCAGTACTTC. Protein sequence: CSYSRDRGSYEQYF.